The clone carrying this T cell receptor beta chain showed up just a few times. The antigen is not known. V trimming: 1 base; J trimming: 4 bases; junction bases outside the gene matches: 13. Germline values: CDR1 MGHRA, CDR2 YSYEKL. The CDR3 runs 18 residues. TCRdb passed the reads through MiXCR, listing each CDR3 protein once. The sample lists approximately 500,000 distinct CDR3 sequences, 33% occurring once. This record belongs to a study of T cell repertoires in cytomegalovirus infection. Study details: Public TCR beta signatures were indicative of both CMV infection and a matching HLA type.

This TCR was recovered from a human donor in good health (CMV status not recorded). Some clones in this sample may be carry-over from other donors' samples. Sequences were derived from cultured PBMCs, sampled from culture after CMV antigen stimulation. This sequence joins TRBV4-1 and TRBJ1-2; 9 nucleotides agree with TRBD1. This CDR3 reads CASSQVMGQGVPSYGYTF. CDR3 DNA: TGCGCCAGCAGCCAAGTCATGGGACAGGGAGTTCCCTCCTATGGCTACACCTTC.